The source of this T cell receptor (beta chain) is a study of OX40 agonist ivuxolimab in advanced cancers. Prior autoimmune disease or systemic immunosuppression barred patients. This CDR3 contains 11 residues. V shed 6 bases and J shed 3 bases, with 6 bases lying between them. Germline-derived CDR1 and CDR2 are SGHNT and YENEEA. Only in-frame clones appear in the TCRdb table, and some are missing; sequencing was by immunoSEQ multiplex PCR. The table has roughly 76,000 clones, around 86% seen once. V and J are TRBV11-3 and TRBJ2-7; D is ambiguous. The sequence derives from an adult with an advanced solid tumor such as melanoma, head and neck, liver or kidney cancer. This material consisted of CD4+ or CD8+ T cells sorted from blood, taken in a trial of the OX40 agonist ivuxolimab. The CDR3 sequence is CASRQYYEQYF. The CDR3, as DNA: TGTGCCAGCAGGCAGTACTACGAGCAGTACTTC.